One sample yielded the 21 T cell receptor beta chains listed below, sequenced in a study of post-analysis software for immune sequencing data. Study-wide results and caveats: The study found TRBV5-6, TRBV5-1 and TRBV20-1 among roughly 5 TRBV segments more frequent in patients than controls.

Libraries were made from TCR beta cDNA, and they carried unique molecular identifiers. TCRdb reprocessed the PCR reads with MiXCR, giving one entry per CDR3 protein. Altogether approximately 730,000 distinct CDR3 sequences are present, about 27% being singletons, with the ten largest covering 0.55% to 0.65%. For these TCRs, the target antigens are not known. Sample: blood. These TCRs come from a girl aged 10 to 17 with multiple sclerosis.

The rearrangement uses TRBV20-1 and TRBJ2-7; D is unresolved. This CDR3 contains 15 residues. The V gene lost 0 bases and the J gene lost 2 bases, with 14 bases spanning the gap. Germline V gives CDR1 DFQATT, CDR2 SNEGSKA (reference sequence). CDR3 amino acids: CSARDPGSPPYEQYF. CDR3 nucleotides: TGCAGTGCTAGAGATCCCGGCAGTCCACCCTACGAGCAGTACTTC.

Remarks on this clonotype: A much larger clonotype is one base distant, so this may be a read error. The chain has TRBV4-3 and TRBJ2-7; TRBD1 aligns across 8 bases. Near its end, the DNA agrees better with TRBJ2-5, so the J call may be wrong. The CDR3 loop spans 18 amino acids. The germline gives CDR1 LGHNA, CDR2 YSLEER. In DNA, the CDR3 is TGCACCAGCAGCAGAAGACGGGTTGACAGGGGTTCCCAAGAGACCCAGTACTTC. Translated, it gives CTSSRRRVDRGSQETQYF.

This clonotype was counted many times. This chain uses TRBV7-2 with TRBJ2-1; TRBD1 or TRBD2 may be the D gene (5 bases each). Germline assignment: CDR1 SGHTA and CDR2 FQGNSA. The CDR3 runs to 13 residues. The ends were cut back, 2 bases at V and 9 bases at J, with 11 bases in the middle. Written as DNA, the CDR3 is TGTGCCAGCAGCTTACGGGACGGCTTTGAGCAGTTCTTC. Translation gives CASSLRDGFEQFF.

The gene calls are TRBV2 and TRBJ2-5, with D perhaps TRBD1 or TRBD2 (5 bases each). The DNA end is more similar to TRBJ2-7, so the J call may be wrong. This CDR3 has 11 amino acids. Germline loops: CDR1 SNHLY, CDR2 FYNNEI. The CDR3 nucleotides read TGTGCCAGCAGAGGGGAGCACGAGCAGTACTTC. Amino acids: CASRGEHEQYF.

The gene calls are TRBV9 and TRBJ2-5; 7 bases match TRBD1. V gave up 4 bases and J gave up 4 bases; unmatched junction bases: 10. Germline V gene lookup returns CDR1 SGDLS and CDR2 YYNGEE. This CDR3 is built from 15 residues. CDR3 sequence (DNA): TGTGCCAGCAGCCCAAGGGGGCAGGGCACAGAGACCCAGTACTTC. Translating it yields CASSPRGQGTETQYF.

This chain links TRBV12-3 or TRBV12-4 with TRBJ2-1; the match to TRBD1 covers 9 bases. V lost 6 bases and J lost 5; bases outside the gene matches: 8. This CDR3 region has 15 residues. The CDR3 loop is CASRNGQGPHNEQFF. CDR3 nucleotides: TGTGCCAGCAGGAATGGACAGGGGCCCCACAATGAGCAGTTCTTC.

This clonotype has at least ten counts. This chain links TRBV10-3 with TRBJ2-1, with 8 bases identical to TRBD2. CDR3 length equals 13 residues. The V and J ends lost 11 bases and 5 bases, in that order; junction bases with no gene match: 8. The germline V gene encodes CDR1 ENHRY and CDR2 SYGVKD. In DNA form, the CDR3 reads TGTGCCTCGGGAGGGGGGGACAACAATGAGCAGTTCTTC. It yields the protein CASGGGDNNEQFF.

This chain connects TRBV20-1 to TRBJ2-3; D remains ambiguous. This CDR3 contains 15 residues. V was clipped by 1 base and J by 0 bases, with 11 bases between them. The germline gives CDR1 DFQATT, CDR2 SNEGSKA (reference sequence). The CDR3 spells CSARAQERSTDTQYF. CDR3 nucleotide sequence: TGCAGTGCTAGAGCGCAGGAGCGAAGCACAGATACGCAGTATTTT.

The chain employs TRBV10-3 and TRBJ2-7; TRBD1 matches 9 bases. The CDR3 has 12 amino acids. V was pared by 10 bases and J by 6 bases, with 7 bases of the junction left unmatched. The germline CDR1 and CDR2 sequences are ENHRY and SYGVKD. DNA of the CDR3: TGTGCCACGGCGGACAGGGGTGGCGAGCAGTACTTC. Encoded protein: CATADRGGEQYF.

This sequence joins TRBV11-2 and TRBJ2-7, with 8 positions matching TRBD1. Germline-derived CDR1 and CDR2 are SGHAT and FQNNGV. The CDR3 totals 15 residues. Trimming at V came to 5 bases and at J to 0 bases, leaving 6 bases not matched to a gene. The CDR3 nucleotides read TGTGCCAGCAGCCTGTGGGACAGGAGCTCCTACGAGCAGTACTTC. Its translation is CASSLWDRSSYEQYF.

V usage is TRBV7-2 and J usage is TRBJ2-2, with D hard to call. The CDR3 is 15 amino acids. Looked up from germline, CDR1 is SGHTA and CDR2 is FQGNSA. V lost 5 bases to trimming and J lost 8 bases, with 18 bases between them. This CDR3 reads CASSLASAAEGELFF. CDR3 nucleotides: TGTGCCAGCAGCCTGGCCTCGGCGGCCGAGGGGGAGCTGTTTTTT. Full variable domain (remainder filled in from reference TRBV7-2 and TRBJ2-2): GAGVSQSPSNKVTEKGKDVELRCDPISGHTALYWYRQSLGQGLEFLIYFQGNSAPDKSGLPSDRFSAERTGGSVSTLTIQRTQQEDSAVYLCASSLASAAEGELFFGEGSRLTVL.

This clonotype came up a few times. The DNA for the CDR3 is TGTGCCATCAGTGGGGGAGGCAGTGAGCAGTTCTTC. Its translation is CAISGGGSEQFF. The chain links TRBV10-3 to TRBJ2-1; D perhaps matches TRBD2 (6 bases). This CDR3 is built from 12 residues. Trimming pared 4 bases from V and 9 bases from J, leaving 10 bases between. The germline CDR1 and CDR2 sequences are ENHRY and SYGVKD.

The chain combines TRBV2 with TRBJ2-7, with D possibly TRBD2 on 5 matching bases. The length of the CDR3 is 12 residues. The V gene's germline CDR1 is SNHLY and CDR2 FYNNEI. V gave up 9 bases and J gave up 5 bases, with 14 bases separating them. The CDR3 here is CASVRDGDEQYF. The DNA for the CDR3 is TGTGCCAGTGTCCGGGATGGGGACGAGCAGTACTTC.

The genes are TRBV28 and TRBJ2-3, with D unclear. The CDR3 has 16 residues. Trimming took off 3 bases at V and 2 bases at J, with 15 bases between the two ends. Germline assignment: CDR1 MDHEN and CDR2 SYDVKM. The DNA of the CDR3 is TGTGCCAGCAGTTTCCTTCGGACGGGCTACACAGATACGCAGTATTTT. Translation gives CASSFLRTGYTDTQYF.

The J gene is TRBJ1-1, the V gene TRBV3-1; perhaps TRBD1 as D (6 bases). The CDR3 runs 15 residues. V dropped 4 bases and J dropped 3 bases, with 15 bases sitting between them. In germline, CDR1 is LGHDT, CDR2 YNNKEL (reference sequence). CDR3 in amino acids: CASSRGALSDTEAFF. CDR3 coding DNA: TGTGCCAGCAGCCGGGGGGCGCTTTCGGACACTGAAGCTTTCTTT.

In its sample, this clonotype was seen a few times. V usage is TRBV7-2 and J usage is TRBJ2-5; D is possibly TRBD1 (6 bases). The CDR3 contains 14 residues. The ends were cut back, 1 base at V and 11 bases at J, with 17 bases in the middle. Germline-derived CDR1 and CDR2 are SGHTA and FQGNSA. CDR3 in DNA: TGTGCCAGCAGCTTAGGCCGGGTAGGGGGTGAGCAGTACTTC. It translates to CASSLGRVGGEQYF.

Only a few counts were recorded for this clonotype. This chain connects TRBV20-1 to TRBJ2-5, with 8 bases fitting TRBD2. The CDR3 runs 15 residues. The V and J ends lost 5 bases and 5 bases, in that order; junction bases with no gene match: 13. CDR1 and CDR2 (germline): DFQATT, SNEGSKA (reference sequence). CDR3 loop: CSAYPSGSVQETQYF. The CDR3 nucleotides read TGCAGTGCTTACCCGAGCGGGAGTGTTCAGGAGACCCAGTACTTC.

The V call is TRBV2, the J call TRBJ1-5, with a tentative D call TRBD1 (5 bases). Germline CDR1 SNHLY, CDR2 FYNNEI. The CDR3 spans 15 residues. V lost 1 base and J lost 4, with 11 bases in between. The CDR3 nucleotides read TGTGCCAGCAGTGAAGTTCTCGGGGGTAATCAGCCCCAGCATTTT. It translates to CASSEVLGGNQPQHF.

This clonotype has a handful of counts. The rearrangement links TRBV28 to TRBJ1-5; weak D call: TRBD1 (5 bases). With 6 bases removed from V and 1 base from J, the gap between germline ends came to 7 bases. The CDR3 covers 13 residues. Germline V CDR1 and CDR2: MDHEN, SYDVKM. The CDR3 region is CASRRTSNQPQHF. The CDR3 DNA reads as TGTGCCAGCAGAAGGACAAGCAATCAGCCCCAGCATTTT.

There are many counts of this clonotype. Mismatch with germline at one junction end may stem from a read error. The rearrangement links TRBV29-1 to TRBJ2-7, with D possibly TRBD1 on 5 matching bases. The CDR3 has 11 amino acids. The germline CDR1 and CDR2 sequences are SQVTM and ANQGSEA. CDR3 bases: TGCAGCGCTGAAGACAGTTACGAGCAGTACTTC. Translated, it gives CSAEDSYEQYF.

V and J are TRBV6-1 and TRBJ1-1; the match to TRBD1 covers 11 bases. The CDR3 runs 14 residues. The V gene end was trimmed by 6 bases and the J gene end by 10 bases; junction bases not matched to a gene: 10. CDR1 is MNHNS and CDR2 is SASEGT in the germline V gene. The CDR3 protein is CASRVPGQGEGAFF. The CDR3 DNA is TGTGCCAGCAGGGTACCGGGACAGGGGGAAGGAGCTTTCTTT.